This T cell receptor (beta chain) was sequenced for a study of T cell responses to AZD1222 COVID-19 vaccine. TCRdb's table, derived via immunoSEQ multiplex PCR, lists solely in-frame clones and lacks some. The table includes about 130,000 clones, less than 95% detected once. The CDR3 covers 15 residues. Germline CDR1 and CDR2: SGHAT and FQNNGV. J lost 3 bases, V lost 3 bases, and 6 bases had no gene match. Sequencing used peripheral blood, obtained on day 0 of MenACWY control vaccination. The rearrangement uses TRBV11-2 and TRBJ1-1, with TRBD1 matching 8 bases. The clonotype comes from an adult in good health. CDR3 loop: CASSFAGGKYTEAFF. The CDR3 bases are TGTGCCAGCAGCTTTGCAGGGGGCAAGTACACTGAAGCTTTCTTT.